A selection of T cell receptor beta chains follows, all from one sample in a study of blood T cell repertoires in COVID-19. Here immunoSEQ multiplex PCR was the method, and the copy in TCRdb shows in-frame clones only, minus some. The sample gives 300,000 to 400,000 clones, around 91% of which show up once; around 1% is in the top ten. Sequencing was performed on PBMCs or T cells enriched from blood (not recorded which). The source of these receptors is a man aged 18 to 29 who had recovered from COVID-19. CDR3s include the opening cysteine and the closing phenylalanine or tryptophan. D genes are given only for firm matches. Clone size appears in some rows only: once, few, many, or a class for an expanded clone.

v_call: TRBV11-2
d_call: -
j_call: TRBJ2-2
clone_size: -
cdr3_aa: CASSLEALTGELFF
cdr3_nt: TGTGCCAGCAGCTTGGAGGCCCTCACCGGGGAGCTGTTTTTT

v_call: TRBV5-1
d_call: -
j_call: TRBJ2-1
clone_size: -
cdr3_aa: CASSFGGQGYNEQFF
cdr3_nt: TGCGCCAGCAGCTTCGGTGGGCAGGGGTACAATGAGCAGTTCTTC

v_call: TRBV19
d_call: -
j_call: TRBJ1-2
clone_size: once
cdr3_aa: CASGGRKSPYGYTF
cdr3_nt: TGTGCCAGCGGAGGACGTAAGTCGCCCTATGGCTACACCTTC

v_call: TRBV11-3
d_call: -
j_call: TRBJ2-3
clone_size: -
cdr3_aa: CASSLDLADTQYF
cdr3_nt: TGTGCCAGCAGCTTAGATCTAGCAGATACGCAGTATTTT

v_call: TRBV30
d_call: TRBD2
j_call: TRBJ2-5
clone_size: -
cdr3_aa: CAWSLERERETQYF
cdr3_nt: TGTGCCTGGAGCCTAGAGCGGGAGCGGGAGACCCAGTACTTC

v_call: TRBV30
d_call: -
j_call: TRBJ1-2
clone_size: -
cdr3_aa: CAWSGGNYGYTF
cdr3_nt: TGTGCCTGGAGTGGAGGGAACTATGGCTACACCTTC

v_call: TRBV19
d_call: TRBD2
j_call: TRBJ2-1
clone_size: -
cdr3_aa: CASSYTGTSRYNEQFF
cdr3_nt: TGTGCCAGTAGTTATACCGGGACTAGCAGATACAATGAGCAGTTCTTC

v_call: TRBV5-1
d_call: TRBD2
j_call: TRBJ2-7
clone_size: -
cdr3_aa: CASSFRGGGYEQYF
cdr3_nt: TGCGCCAGCAGCTTCCGCGGGGGGGGCTACGAGCAGTACTTC

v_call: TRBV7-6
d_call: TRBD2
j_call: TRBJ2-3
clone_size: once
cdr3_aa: CASSPLAGYTDTQYF
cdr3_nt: TGTGCCAGCAGCCCCCTAGCGGGGTACACAGATACGCAGTATTTT

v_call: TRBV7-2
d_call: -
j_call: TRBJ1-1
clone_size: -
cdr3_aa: CASSLVAAANTEAFF
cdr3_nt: TGTGCCAGCAGCTTAGTTGCAGCGGCGAACACTGAAGCTTTCTTT

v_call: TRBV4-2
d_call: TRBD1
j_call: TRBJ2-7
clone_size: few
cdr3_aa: CASSPDRGTYEQYF
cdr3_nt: TGTGCCAGCAGCCCTGACAGGGGTACCTACGAGCAGTACTTC

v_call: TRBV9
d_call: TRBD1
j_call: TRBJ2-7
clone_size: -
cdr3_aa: CASSAFNRGGEQYF
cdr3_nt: TGTGCCAGCAGCGCGTTCAACAGGGGTGGTGAGCAGTACTTC

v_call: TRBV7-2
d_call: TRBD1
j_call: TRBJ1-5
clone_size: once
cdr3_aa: CASSFGQGRGWPQHF
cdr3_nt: TGTGCCAGCAGCTTCGGACAGGGGAGAGGTTGGCCCCAGCATTTT

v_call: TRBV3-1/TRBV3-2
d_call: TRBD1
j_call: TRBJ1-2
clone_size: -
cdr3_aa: CASSRQTGSKDGYTF
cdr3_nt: TGTGCCAGCAGCCGACAGACAGGGTCAAAGGATGGCTACACCTTC

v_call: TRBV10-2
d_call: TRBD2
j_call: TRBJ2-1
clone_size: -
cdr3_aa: CASRLAGGNEQFF
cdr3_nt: TGCGCCAGCAGACTAGCGGGGGGGAATGAGCAGTTCTTC

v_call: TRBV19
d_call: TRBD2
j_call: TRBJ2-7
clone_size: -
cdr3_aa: CASSIGLAETYEQYF
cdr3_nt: TGTGCCAGTAGTATAGGACTAGCGGAGACCTACGAGCAGTACTTC

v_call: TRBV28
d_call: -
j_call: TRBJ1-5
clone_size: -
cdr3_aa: CASSEFLNQPQHF
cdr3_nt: TGTGCCAGCAGTGAGTTTTTGAATCAGCCCCAGCATTTT

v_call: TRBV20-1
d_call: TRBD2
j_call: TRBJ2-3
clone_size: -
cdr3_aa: CSASLGTRGGDTQYF
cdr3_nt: TGCAGTGCTAGTTTAGGGACTAGAGGCGGCGATACGCAGTATTTT

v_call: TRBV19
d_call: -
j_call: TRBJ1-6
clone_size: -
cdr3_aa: CASSLNGQSNSPLHF
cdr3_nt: TGTGCCAGTAGCCTCAATGGACAATCCAATTCACCCCTCCACTTT

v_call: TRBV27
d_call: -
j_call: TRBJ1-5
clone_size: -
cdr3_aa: CASREVYSNQPQHF
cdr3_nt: TGTGCCAGCAGGGAGGTGTATAGCAATCAGCCCCAGCATTTT

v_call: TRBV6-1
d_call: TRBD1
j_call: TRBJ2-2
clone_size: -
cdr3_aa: CAIRQGFTGELFF
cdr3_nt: TGTGCCATCAGACAGGGGTTCACCGGGGAGCTGTTTTTT

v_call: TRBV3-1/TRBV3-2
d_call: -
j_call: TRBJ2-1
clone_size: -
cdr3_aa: CASSQTLGGFNNEQFF
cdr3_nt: TGTGCCAGCAGCCAGACTCTAGGCGGGTTTAACAATGAGCAGTTCTTC

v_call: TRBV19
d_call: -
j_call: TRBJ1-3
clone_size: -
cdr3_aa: CASSMVGGNTIYF
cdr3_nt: TGTGCCAGTAGTATGGTTGGCGGAAACACCATATATTTT

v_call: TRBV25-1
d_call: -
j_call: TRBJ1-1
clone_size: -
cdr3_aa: CASSTPNTEAFF
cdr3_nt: TGTGCCAGCAGTACACCGAACACTGAAGCTTTCTTT

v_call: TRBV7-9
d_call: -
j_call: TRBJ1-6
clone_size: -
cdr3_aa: CASSLAGAVNSPLHF
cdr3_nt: TGTGCCAGCAGCTTAGCGGGAGCGGTGAATTCACCCCTCCACTTT

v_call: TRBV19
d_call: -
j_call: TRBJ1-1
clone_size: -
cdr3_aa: CASSIDPSGHRNTEAFF
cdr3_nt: TGTGCCAGTAGTATAGACCCCTCGGGACACCGGAACACTGAAGCTTTCTTT

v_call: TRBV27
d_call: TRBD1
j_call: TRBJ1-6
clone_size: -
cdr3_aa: CASSYTPRGNSPLHF
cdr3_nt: TGTGCCAGCAGTTACACACCCAGGGGGAATTCACCCCTCCACTTT

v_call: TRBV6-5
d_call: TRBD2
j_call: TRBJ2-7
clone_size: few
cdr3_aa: CASSWGLEAREQYF
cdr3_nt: TGTGCCAGCAGTTGGGGACTAGAGGCGCGTGAGCAGTACTTC

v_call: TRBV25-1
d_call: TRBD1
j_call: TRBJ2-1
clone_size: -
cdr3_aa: CASSVITGGSYNEQFF
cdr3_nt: TGTGCCAGCAGTGTAATAACAGGGGGCTCCTACAATGAGCAGTTCTTC

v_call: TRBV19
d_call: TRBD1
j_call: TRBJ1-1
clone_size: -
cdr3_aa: CASRDRGRGNTEAFF
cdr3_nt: TGTGCCAGTAGGGACAGGGGAAGAGGCAACACTGAAGCTTTCTTT

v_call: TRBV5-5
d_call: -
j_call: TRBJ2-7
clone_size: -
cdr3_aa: CASGPSQGRPYEQYF
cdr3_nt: TGTGCCAGCGGACCCTCACAGGGCCGTCCTTACGAGCAGTACTTC

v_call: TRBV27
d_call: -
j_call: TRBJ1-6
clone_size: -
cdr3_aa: CASSLSTGNNSPLHF
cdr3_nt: TGTGCCAGCAGTTTATCAACAGGGAATAATTCACCCCTCCACTTT

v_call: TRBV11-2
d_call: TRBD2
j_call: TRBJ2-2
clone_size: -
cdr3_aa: CASSLLGGSTGELFF
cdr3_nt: TGTGCCAGCAGCTTACTCGGGGGGTCCACCGGGGAGCTGTTTTTT

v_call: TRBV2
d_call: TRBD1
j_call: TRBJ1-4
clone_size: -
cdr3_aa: CASSMGQGKLFF
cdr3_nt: TGTGCCAGCAGTATGGGACAGGGAAAACTGTTTTTT

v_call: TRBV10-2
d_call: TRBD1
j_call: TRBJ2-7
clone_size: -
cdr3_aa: CASVPRGQGEVNEQYF
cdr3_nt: TGCGCCAGCGTACCTCGGGGACAGGGGGAAGTCAACGAGCAGTACTTC

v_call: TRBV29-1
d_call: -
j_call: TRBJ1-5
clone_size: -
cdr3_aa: CSVGRGLGQPQHF
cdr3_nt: TGCAGCGTTGGTCGGGGGTTAGGACAGCCCCAGCATTTT

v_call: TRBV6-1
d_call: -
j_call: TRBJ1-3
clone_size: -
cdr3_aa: CASSETRSGNTIYF
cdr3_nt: TGTGCCAGCAGTGAGACAAGGTCTGGAAACACCATATATTTT

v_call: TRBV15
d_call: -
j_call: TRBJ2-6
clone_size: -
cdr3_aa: CATSPDKMLWANVLTF
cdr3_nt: TGTGCCACCAGCCCCGACAAGATGCTCTGGGCCAACGTCCTGACTTTC

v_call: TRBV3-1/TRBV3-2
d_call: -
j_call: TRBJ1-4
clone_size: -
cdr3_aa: CASSQAGASTNEKLFF
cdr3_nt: TGTGCCAGCAGCCAGGCAGGGGCGAGTACTAATGAAAAACTGTTTTTT

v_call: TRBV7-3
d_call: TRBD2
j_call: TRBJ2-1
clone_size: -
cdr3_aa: CASSLRAATSGSHNEQFF
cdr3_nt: TGTGCCAGCAGCCTCCGGGCGGCGACTAGCGGGAGCCACAATGAGCAGTTCTTC

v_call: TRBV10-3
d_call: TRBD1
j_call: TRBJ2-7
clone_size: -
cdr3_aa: CAISETGQGNPYEQYF
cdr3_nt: TGTGCCATCAGTGAGACAGGACAGGGGAACCCCTACGAGCAGTACTTC

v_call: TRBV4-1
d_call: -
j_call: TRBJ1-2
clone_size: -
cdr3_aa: CASSQGEGGPYGYTF
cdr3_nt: TGCGCCAGCAGCCAAGGAGAGGGCGGCCCCTATGGCTACACCTTC

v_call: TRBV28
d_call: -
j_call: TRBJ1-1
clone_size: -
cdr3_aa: CASSFQGRPQAFF
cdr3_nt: TGTGCCAGCAGTTTCCAGGGCCGCCCACAAGCTTTCTTT

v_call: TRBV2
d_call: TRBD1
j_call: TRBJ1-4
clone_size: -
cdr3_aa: CASSEQGAWEKLFF
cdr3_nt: TGTGCCAGCAGTGAACAGGGGGCTTGGGAAAAACTGTTTTTT

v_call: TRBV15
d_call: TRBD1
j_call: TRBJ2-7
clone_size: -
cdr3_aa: CATSRTGSGSYEQYF
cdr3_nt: TGTGCCACCAGCAGGACAGGGTCGGGCTCCTACGAGCAGTACTTC